The text below deals with one T cell receptor (beta chain). Its antigen is as yet unknown. This sample was taken from a study of T-cell memory formation after mild COVID-19. Whole-study findings and limits: Contracting clones localized mainly to CM and EM when CD4+ and mainly to EMRA when CD8+. Pre-infection memory held some responding clones, suggesting pre-existing cross-reactive T cells responded.

CDR1 and CDR2 (germline): KGHDR, SFDVKD. The CDR3 has 14 residues. Trimming cost V 2 bases and J 7 bases, with 10 bases left between them. 5'RACE primed at constant segments yielded TCR alpha and TCR beta cDNA libraries bearing sample barcodes and UMIs. TCRdb redid the calling of the 5' RACE reads with MiXCR, one entry per CDR3 protein. The sample holds 400,000 or so distinct CDR3 sequences; approximately 20% are singletons and the top ten take about 8.8%. The sample consisted of PBMCs or a T cell subset sorted from them (not recorded which). The sequence was obtained from an adult woman who had mild COVID-19 (a few samples of this study predate the infection). Cell type and time point are not known. The genes are TRBV24-1 and TRBJ2-2; TRBD2 might be the D (6 bases). CDR3: CATSDSGTYGELFF. CDR3 DNA: TGTGCCACCAGTGATTCGGGGACTTACGGGGAGCTGTTTTTT.